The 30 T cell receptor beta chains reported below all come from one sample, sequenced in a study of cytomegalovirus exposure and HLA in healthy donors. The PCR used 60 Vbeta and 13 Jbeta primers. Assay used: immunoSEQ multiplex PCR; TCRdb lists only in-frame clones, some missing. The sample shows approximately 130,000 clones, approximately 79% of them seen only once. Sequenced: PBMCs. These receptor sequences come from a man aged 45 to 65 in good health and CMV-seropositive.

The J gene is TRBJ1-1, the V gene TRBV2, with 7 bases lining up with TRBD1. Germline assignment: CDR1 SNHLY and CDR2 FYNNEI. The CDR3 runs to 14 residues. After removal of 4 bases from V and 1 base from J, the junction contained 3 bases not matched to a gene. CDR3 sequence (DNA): TGTGCCAGCAGTGTTCACAGGGGGAACACTGAAGCTTTCTTT. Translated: CASSVHRGNTEAFF.

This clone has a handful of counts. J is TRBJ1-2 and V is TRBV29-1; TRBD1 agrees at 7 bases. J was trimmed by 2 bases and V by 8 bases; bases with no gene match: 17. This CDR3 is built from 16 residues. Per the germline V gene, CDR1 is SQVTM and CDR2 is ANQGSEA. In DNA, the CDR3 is TGCAGCTTTTCGACAGGGAGGAAACTAAAGAACTATGGCTACACCTTC. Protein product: CSFSTGRKLKNYGYTF.

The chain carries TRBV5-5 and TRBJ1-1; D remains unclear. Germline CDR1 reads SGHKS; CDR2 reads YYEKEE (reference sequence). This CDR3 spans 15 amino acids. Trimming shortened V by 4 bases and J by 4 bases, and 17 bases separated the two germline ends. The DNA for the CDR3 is TGTGCCAGCAGCCAACAGATGCAAAAGGCCACTGAAGCTTTCTTT. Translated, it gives CASSQQMQKATEAFF.

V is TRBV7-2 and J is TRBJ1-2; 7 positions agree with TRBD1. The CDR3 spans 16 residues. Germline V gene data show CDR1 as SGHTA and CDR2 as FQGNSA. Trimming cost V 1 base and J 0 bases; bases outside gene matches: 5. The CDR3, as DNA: TGTGCCAGCAGCTTAGGGGGGACAGTAGCTAACTATGGCTACACCTTC. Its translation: CASSLGGTVANYGYTF.

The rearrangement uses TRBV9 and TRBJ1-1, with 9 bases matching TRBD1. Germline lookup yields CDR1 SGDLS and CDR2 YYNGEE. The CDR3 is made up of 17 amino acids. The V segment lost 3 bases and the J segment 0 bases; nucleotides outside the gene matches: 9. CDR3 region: CASSGGGQGDMNTEAFF. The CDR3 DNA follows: TGTGCCAGCAGCGGCGGGGGACAGGGTGACATGAACACTGAAGCTTTCTTT. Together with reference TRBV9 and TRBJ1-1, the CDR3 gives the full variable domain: DSGVTQTPKHLITATGQRVTLRCSPRSGDLSVYWYQQSLDQGLQFLIQYYNGEERAKGNILERFSAQQFPDLHSELNLSSLELGDSALYFCASSGGGQGDMNTEAFFGQGTRLTVV.

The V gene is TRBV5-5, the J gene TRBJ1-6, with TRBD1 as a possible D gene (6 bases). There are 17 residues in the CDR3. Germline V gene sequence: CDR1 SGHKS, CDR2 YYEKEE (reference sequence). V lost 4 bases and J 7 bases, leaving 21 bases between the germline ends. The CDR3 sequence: CASSPREGGRVNSPLHF. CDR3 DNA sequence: TGTGCCAGCAGCCCCCGGGAGGGGGGGAGAGTCAATTCACCCCTCCACTTT. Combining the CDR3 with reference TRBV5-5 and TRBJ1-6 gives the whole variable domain DAGVTQSPTHLIKTRGQQVTLRCSPISGHKSVSWYQQVLGQGPQFIFQYYEKEERGRGNFPDRFSARQFPNYSSELNVNALLLGDSALYLCASSPREGGRVNSPLHFGNGTRLTVT.

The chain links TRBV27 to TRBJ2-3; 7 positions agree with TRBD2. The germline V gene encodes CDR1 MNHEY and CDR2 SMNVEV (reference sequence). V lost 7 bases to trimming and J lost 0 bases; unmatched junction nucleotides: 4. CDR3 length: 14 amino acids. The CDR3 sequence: CASTSSGSTDTQYF. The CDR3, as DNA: TGTGCCAGCACATCTAGCGGTAGCACAGATACGCAGTATTTT.

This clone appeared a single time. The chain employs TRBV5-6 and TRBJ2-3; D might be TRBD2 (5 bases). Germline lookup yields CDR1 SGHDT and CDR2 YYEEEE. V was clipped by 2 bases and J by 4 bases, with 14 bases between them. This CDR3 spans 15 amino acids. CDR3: CASSFGEPVADTQYF. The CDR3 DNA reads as TGTGCCAGCAGCTTTGGGGAGCCCGTGGCAGATACGCAGTATTTT.

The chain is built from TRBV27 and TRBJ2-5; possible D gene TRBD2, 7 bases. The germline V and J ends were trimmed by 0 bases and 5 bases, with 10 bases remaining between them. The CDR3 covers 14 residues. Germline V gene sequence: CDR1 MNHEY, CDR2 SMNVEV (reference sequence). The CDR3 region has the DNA TGTGCCAGCAGTTTATCAAGGGGGGGGGAGACCCAGTACTTC. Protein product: CASSLSRGGETQYF.

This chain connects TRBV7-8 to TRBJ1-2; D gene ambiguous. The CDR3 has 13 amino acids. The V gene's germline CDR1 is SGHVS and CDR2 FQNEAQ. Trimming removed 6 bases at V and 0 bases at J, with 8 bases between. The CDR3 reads CASRGGTNYGYTF. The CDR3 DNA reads TGTGCCAGCAGGGGCGGGACTAACTATGGCTACACCTTC. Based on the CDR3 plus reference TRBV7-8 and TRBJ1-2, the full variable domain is GAGVSQSPRYKVAKRGQDVALRCDPISGHVSLFWYQQALGQGPEFLTYFQNEAQLDKSGLPSDRFFAERPEGSVSTLKIQRTQQEDSAVYLCASRGGTNYGYTFGSGTRLTVV.

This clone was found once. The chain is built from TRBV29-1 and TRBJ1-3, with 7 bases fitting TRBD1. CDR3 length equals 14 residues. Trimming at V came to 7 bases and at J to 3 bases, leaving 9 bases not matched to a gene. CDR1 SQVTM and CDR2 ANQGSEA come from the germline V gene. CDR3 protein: CSAEEGAYGNTIYF. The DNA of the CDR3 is TGCAGCGCCGAGGAGGGGGCATATGGAAACACCATATATTTT.

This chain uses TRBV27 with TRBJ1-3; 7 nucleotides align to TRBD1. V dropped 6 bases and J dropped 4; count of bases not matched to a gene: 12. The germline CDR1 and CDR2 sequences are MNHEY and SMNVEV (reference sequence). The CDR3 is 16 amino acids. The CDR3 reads CASRPSDRLVGNTIYF. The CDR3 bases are TGTGCCAGCAGACCTTCGGACAGGCTAGTAGGAAACACCATATATTTT.

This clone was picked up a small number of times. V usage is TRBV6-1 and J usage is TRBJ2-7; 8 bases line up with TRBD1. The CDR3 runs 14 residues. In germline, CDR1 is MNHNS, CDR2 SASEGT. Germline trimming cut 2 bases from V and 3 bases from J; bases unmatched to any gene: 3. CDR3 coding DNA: TGTGCCAGCAGTGAACAGGGGGCGGTCTACGAGCAGTACTTC. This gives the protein CASSEQGAVYEQYF.

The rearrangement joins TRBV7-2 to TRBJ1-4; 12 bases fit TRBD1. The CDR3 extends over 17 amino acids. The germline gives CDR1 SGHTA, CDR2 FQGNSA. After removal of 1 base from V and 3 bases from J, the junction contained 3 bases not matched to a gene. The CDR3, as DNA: TGTGCCAGCAGCTTAGTGGGACAGGGGGCCTCTAATGAAAAACTGTTTTTT. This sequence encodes CASSLVGQGASNEKLFF.

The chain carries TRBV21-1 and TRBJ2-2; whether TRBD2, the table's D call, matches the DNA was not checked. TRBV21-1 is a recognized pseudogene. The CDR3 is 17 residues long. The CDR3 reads CASSKDGEFANTGELFF. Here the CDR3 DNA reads TGTGCCAGCAGCAAAGATGGAGAATTTGCGAACACCGGGGAGCTGTTTTTT.

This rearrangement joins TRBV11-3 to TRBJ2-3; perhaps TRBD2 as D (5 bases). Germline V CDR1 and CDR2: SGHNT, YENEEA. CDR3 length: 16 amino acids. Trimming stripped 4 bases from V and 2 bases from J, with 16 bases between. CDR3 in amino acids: CASSSPRPGSTDTQYF. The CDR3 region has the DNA TGTGCCAGCAGCTCCCCCCGACCGGGGTCCACAGATACGCAGTATTTT.

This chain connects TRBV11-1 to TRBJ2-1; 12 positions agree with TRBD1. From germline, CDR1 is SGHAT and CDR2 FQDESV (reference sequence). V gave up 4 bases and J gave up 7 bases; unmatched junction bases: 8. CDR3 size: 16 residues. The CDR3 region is CASSWGQGAPSNEQFF. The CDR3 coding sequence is TGTGCCAGCAGCTGGGGACAGGGGGCTCCCTCGAATGAGCAGTTCTTC.

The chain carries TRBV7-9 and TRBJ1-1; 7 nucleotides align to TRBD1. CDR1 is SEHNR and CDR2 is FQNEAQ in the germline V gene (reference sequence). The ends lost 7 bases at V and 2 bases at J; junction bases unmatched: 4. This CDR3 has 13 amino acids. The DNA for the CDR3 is TGTGCCAGCAATGACAGGGAAAACACTGAAGCTTTCTTT. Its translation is CASNDRENTEAFF. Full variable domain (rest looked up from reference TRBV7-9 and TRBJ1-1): DTGVSQNPRHKITKRGQNVTFRCDPISEHNRLYWYRQTLGQGPEFLTYFQNEAQLEKSRLLSDRFSAERPKGSFSTLEIQRTEQGDSAMYLCASNDRENTEAFFGQGTRLTVV.

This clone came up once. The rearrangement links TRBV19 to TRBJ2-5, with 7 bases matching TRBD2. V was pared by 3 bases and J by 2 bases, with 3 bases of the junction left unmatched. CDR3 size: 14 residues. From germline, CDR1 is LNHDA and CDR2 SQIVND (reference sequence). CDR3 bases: TGTGCCAGTAGTATGGGGGGGGTGCAAGAGACCCAGTACTTC. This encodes CASSMGGVQETQYF.

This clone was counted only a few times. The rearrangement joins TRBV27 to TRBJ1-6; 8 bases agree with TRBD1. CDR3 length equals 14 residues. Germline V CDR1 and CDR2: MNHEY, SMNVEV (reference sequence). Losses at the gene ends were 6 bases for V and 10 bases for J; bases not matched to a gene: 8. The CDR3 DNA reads TGTGCCAGCAGCACACAGGGGGTACAGTCACCCCTCCACTTT. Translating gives CASSTQGVQSPLHF.

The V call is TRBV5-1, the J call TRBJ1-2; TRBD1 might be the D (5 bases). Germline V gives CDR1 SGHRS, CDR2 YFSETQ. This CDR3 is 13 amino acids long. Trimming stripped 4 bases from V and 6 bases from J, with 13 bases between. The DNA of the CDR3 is TGCGCCAGCAGCATGACTCAGGGAAATGGCTACACCTTC. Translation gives CASSMTQGNGYTF.

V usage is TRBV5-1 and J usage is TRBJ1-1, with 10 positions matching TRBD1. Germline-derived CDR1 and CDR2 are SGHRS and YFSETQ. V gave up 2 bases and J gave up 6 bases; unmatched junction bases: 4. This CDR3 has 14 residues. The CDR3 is CASSFRDRGAEAFF. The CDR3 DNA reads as TGCGCCAGCAGCTTCCGGGACAGGGGCGCTGAAGCTTTCTTT.

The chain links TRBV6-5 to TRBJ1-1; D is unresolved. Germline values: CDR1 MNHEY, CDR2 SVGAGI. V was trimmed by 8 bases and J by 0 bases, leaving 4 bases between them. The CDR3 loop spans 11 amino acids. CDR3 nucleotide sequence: TGTGCCAGCGGCATGAACACTGAAGCTTTCTTT. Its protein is CASGMNTEAFF.

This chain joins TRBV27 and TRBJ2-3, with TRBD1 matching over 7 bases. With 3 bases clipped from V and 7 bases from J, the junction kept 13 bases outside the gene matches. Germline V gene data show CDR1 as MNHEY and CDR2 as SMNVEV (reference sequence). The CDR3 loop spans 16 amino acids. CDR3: CASSFLTGAMRYTQYF. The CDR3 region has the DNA TGTGCCAGCAGTTTTTTAACAGGGGCTATGAGATATACGCAGTATTTT.

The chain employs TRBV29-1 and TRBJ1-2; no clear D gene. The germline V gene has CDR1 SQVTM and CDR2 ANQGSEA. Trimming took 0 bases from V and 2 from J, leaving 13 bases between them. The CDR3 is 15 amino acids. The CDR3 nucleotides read TGCAGCGTTGAAGATCGGTGGGCGGGAAACTATGGCTACACCTTC. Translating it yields CSVEDRWAGNYGYTF.

CDR3 sequence: CASSLNARDGYTF. The CDR3 nucleotides are TGCGCCAGCAGCTTGAATGCCAGGGATGGCTACACCTTC. The chain employs TRBV5-1 and TRBJ1-2; TRBD1 might be the D (5 bases). The V end was cut by 1 base, the J end by 6 bases, with 10 bases between. The CDR3 consists of 13 residues. Per germline, CDR1 SGHRS and CDR2 YFSETQ.

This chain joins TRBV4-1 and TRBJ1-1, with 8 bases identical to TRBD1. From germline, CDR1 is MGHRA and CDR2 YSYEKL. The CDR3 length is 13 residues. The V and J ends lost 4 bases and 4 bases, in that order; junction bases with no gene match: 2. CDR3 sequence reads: CASSPDRGTEAFF. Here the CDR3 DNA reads TGCGCCAGCAGCCCCGACAGGGGCACTGAAGCTTTCTTT.

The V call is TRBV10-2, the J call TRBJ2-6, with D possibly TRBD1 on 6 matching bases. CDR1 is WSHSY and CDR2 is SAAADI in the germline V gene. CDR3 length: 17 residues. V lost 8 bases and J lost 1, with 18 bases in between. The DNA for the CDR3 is TGCGCCAGCTCCCTGACAGGTTCCTCTTCTGGGGCCAACGTCCTGACTTTC. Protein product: CASSLTGSSSGANVLTF.

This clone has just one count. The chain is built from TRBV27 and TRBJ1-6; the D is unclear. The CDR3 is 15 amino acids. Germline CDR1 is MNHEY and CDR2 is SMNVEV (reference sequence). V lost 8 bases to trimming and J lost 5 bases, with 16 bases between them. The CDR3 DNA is TGTGCCAGCCGTAAGGTAGGAGCTGATAATTCACCCCTCCACTTT. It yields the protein CASRKVGADNSPLHF.

The CDR3 protein is CASRGLLDSGNTIYF. CDR3 coding DNA: TGTGCCAGCCGGGGACTCCTCGACTCTGGAAACACCATATATTTT. The chain joins TRBV6-1 to TRBJ1-3; D is perhaps TRBD1 (5 bases). V lost 8 bases and J 0 bases, leaving 14 bases between the germline ends. CDR1 MNHNS and CDR2 SASEGT come from the germline V gene. This CDR3 has 15 residues.